This T cell receptor beta chain was observed in a study of CD8 T cells in Susac syndrome (dated by TCRdb to about 2019). In the study overall: Repertoire sequencing was used to test whether CD8+ T cell activation and differentiation in Susac syndrome was antigen driven. CD8+ T cell repertoire clonality was compared between about 12 healthy donors, around 14 Susac syndrome patients and 15 multiple sclerosis patients.

Peripheral blood CD8+ and CD4+ T cells from healthy donors, Susac syndrome patients and multiple sclerosis patients were profiled by high-throughput TCR beta sequencing. Healthy donors were included as age- and sex-matched controls. Bulk CD8+ and CD4+ T cells were purified magnetically by negative isolation, whereas CD8+ TEMRA cells were enriched by FACS. Blood was collected in EDTA tubes and processed within 24 hours, with PBMCs isolated through density gradient centrifugation. PBMCs intended for TCR sequencing were frozen in liquid nitrogen and were later thawed in a 37 degrees C water bath. A purity of at least 90% was achieved for sorted or isolated CD4+, CD8+ and CD8+ TEMRA cells. The investigation overall reported the following: The number of individuals in the TCR sequencing and HLA analysis was recognized as being relatively small.

CDR1 and CDR2, looked up from the germline V gene, are SGDLS and YYNGEE. The V end loses 0 bases and the J end loses 0 bases, and a stretch of 3 bases separates them. Counted from cysteine to phenylalanine, this CDR3 has 13 amino acids. Kept here is only the CDR3 DNA, which spans 39 bases and is read in frame from base 1. RNA was extracted using the RNeasy kit, and roughly 0.5 to 1 microgram was reverse transcribed with random hexamers. TCR beta CDR3 regions were amplified with the immunoSEQ multiplex PCR assay covering 54 Vbeta and 13 Jbeta segments. PCR amplification bias was corrected by using a synthetic template baseline for primer optimization and computational correction. Per the source publication's procedure: Reads were annotated to V, D and J genes per IMGT and analyzed with immunoSEQ Analyzer, keeping only productive sequences. Clonality was computed as one minus Shannon entropy normalized by log2 of the number of productive unique sequences. For each patient and control, public and private clones were evaluated among the 100 most prevalent clones. Clones were defined as Susac-specific if absent from the healthy and MS cohorts, from some 1,000 published viral clones and from other ImmuneACCESS disease sequences. TCRdb redid the processing of the public reads, applying fastp at Q25 and MiXCR, and retained in-frame beta chains. All rows with the same CDR3 protein become a single entry with the most common DNA and genes. What appears here as the V and J calls and clone size reflects TCRdb's work, not the paper's. For this sample there are about 89,000 distinct CDR3 sequences; approximately 95% appear just once. The ten largest clonotypes hold around 0.34% of the sample.

On this clonotype itself: It lacks a known antigen. No base quality values were provided; no much bigger clone lies one nucleotide off.

The sample comprised CD8+ T cells from PBMCs. The chain was built from TRBV9 and TRBJ1-1; too little of a D gene remains to name it. The TCR was taken from a human donor in good health. The CDR3 reads CASSVEMNTEAFF. Read as DNA, the sequence is TGTGCCAGCAGCGTAGAGATGAACACTGAAGCTTTCTTT.